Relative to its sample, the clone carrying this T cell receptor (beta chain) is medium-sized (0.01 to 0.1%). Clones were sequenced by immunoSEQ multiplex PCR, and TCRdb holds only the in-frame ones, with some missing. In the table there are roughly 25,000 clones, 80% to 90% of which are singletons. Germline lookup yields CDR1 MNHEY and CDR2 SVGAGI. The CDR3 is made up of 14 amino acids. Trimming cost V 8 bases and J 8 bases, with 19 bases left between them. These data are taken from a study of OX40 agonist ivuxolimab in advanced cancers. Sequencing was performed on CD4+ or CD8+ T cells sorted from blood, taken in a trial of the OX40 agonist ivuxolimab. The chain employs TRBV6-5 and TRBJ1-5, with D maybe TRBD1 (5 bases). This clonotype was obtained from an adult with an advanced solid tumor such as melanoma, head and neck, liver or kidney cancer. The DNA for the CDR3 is TGTGCCAGCTGGGACGGATCTCAAAGGGAGCCCCAGCATTTT. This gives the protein CASWDGSQREPQHF.